This TCR beta chain was found in a study of a mutant IDH1 vaccine in newly diagnosed glioma. The CDR3 extends over 13 amino acids. Germline CDR1 is GTSNPN and CDR2 is SVGIG (reference sequence). Trimming removed 0 bases at V and 2 bases at J, with 6 bases between. The time point: baseline, week 1 (first vaccination visit). As to treatment: pre-vaccination baseline after standard-of-care therapy. Generated by immunoSEQ multiplex PCR, the TCRdb table keeps only in-frame clones and is missing some. The sample records 59,000 or so clones, approximately 92% being singletons. Sequencing was performed on PBMCs, taken from a glioma patient treated with radiotherapy, temozolomide or both. The clonotype was recovered from a man aged 50 to 59 with glioma. This sequence joins TRBV30 and TRBJ2-3; the D is unclear. The CDR3 DNA is TGTGCCTGGAGTGTTTCAAACACAGATACGCAGTATTTT. Translating gives CAWSVSNTDTQYF.